The 11 T cell receptor beta chains listed next were all sequenced from one sample in a study of blood T cells in healthy people across ages. Through a sample-barcoded 5' primer and a J-beta primer mix, a second PCR was run for 7 to 11 cycles. TCRdb recomputed calls from the 5' RACE reads with MiXCR, one row per CDR3 protein. Among 1.5 million to 2 million distinct CDR3 sequences listed, about two fifths were seen once. Source material: blood. These receptors all come from a human donor in good health.

The chain is built from TRBV27 and TRBJ2-7; D is ambiguous. The CDR3 has 13 amino acids. Germline assignment: CDR1 MNHEY and CDR2 SMNVEV (reference sequence). V was clipped by 4 bases and J by 5 bases, with 12 bases between them. Here the CDR3 DNA reads TGTGCCAGCAGTTCCCAGGTTTCCCACGAGCAGTACTTC. Translation: CASSSQVSHEQYF.

Regarding this clonotype: No conserved phenylalanine or tryptophan is present at the end of the CDR3, so a read error is the likely explanation. The DNA is left out, because the CDR3 cannot be placed on it with certainty; the CDR3 is given as TCRdb lists it. This chain links TRBV5-6 with TRBJ2-1; the tabulated D call, TRBD1, remains unverified against the DNA. Looked up from germline, CDR1 is SGHDT and CDR2 is YYEEEE. The CDR3 extends over 17 residues, inclusive of both ends. CDR3 region: CASSLGDRFGYGYTFGS.

The chain is built from TRBV20-1 and TRBJ1-2, with D possibly TRBD1 on 6 matching bases. Germline-derived CDR1 and CDR2 are DFQATT and SNEGSKA (reference sequence). V was pared by 0 bases and J by 0 bases, with 11 bases between. This CDR3 region has 15 residues. In DNA, the CDR3 is TGCAGTGCTAGAGAGGCGGGGGCAACTAACTATGGCTACACCTTC. It encodes CSAREAGATNYGYTF.

The chain has TRBV10-3 and TRBJ2-5, with 11 bases that match TRBD1. Per the germline V gene, CDR1 is ENHRY and CDR2 is SYGVKD. V was pared by 5 bases and J by 7 bases, with 9 bases of the junction left unmatched. The CDR3 covers 15 residues. CDR3 bases: TGTGCCATCAGTCTTGGGACAGGGGGTAGTGGGACCCAGTACTTC. This codes for CAISLGTGGSGTQYF.

The CDR3 DNA follows: TGTGCCAGCAGGGCGGACAGGGGCACAGATACGCAGTATTTT. Protein: CASRADRGTDTQYF. The chain links TRBV11-1 to TRBJ2-3; 8 positions match TRBD1. The ends lost 6 bases at V and 1 base at J; junction bases unmatched: 3. Germline V CDR1 and CDR2: SGHAT, FQDESV (reference sequence). The CDR3 sequence is 14 residues long. The variable domain in full, completed from reference TRBV11-1 and TRBJ2-3, reads EAEVAQSPRYKITEKSQAVAFWCDPISGHATLYWYRQILGQGPELLVQFQDESVVDDSQLPKDRFSAERLKGVDSTLKIQPAELGDSAMYLCASRADRGTDTQYFGPGTRLTVL.

The chain has TRBV5-1 and TRBJ1-2; unclear D gene. Trimming cost V 1 base and J 2 bases, with 12 bases left between them. The CDR3 has 15 residues. The germline CDR1 and CDR2 sequences are SGHRS and YFSETQ. CDR3 sequence (DNA): TGCGCCAGCAGCTTGAATCTTCAACTCAACTATGGCTACACCTTC. As protein: CASSLNLQLNYGYTF.

This chain joins TRBV6-2 or TRBV6-3 and TRBJ1-5; D remains ambiguous. The V end was cut by 2 bases, the J end by 6 bases, with 17 bases between. Germline V gives CDR1 MNHEY, CDR2 SVGEGT. The CDR3 covers 16 residues. CDR3 region: CASSYRSSYVSQPQHF. For the CDR3, the DNA is TGTGCCAGCAGTTACCGGTCGAGTTACGTCAGTCAGCCCCAGCATTTT.

The V gene is TRBV24-1, the J gene TRBJ2-3; 7 bases are shared with TRBD1. This CDR3 region has 15 residues. V gave up 2 bases and J gave up 6 bases; unmatched junction bases: 7. The germline V gene encodes CDR1 KGHDR and CDR2 SFDVKD. The CDR3 spells CATSDSKGAGDTQYF. CDR3 nucleotides: TGTGCCACCAGTGATTCCAAGGGGGCAGGGGATACGCAGTATTTT.

The table lists this clonotype with many counts. The chain recombines TRBV7-2 with TRBJ2-3, with 9 bases lining up with TRBD1. V lost 5 bases and J lost 1; bases outside the gene matches: 7. Germline CDR1 reads SGHTA; CDR2 reads FQGNSA. The CDR3 has 16 amino acids. CDR3 nucleotide sequence: TGTGCCAGCAGCCCCGGACAGGGGACAGGCACAGATACGCAGTATTTT. Amino acids: CASSPGQGTGTDTQYF.

V and J are TRBV9 and TRBJ2-1; D is undetermined. V was shortened by 4 bases and J by 0 bases, with 23 bases between the two germline ends. This CDR3 is built from 19 residues. Per germline, CDR1 SGDLS and CDR2 YYNGEE. The CDR3 sequence: CASSPHIGDPGISYNEQFF. In DNA form, the CDR3 reads TGTGCCAGCAGCCCGCACATTGGGGATCCGGGCATCTCCTACAATGAGCAGTTCTTC.

With respect to this clonotype: Germline is not matched at one junction end, which may reflect a read error. The V call is TRBV27, the J call TRBJ2-7; D tentatively fits TRBD1 or TRBD2 (5 bases each). Germline CDR1 is MNHEY and CDR2 is SMNVEV (reference sequence). This CDR3 spans 13 amino acids. Here the CDR3 reads CANSSGPSYEQYF. In DNA form, the CDR3 reads TGTGCCAACAGTTCGGGACCGAGCTACGAGCAGTACTTC.